The clone carrying this T cell receptor (beta chain) was seen only a few times. Its antigen remains unidentified. The data were obtained in a study of identical twins. CDR1 is MNHEY, CDR2 SMNVEV, per germline (reference sequence). The CDR3 is made up of 14 amino acids. V gave up 7 bases and J gave up 10 bases; unmatched junction bases: 7. Study observations and caveats: Memory repertoires lacked the insertion deficit that abundant cord blood beta clonotypes showed.

A template switching step contributed a universal primer site, while unique molecular identifiers were present in the cDNA. One entry per CDR3 protein, called by TCRdb with MiXCR from the 5' RACE reads. Found here are around 280,000 distinct CDR3 sequences, more than 6.5% of them singletons; the top ten hold 2% to 2.5%. Separately, the same data were catalogued under a study of yellow fever vaccine responses in identical twins.

The gene calls are TRBV27 and TRBJ1-6; 10 bases match TRBD1. The sample taken for sequencing was memory (CD45RO+) T cells sorted from blood. The source of this sequence is a young woman in good health. The CDR3: CASTTGTGVSPLHF. CDR3 DNA sequence: TGTGCCAGCACAACCGGGACAGGGGTATCACCCCTCCACTTT.